These T cell receptor beta chains were read from a single sample in a study of blood T cells in healthy people across ages. Using its own MiXCR run on the 5' RACE reads, TCRdb lists one record per CDR3 protein. The sample shows 710,000 or so distinct CDR3 sequences, about 20% of them seen only once. Sequenced: blood. Receptor source: a man between 65 and 85 years old in good health. CDR3s include the opening cysteine and the closing phenylalanine or tryptophan. A D gene is named only where the DNA matches it firmly. Clone size is shown for a subset of rows, as once, few, many or a class of expanded clone.

NA,TRBJ1-2,NA,14,TRBV9,CASSRTVPNYGYTF,TGTGCCAGCAGCCGGACGGTGCCTAACTATGGCTACACCTTC
TRBD1,TRBJ1-1,few,15,TRBV4-2,CASSQRQGVNTEAFF,TGTGCCAGCAGCCAGAGACAGGGAGTGAACACTGAAGCTTTCTTT
NA,TRBJ2-7,NA,15,TRBV29-1,CSVAPRQGLAREQYF,TGCAGCGTTGCCCCGAGGCAGGGGCTCGCTCGCGAGCAGTACTTC
NA,TRBJ1-6,NA,14,TRBV7-8,CASSSRDPWSPLHF,TGTGCCAGCAGCTCCCGGGACCCATGGTCACCCCTCCACTTT
NA,TRBJ2-4,NA,14,TRBV7-9,CASSLAGARNIQYF,TGTGCCAGCAGCTTAGCAGGGGCGAGGAACATTCAGTACTTC
NA,TRBJ2-5,NA,14,TRBV2,CASSYMDLQETQYF,TGTGCCAGCAGTTATATGGACTTACAAGAGACCCAGTACTTC
NA,TRBJ2-3,many,17,TRBV3-1,CASSQDIGTGRIDTQYF,TGTGCCAGCAGCCAAGATATTGGAACAGGGAGGATAGATACGCAGTATTTT
NA,TRBJ2-5,NA,12,TRBV6-1,CASRDDGETQYF,TGTGCCAGCAGGGACGACGGGGAGACCCAGTACTTC
NA,TRBJ2-3,few,16,TRBV19,CASSPIGPGAGDTQYF,TGTGCCAGTAGTCCCATAGGGCCAGGGGCTGGCGATACGCAGTATTTT
NA,TRBJ2-3,few,14,TRBV5-1,CASSHGQPTDTQYF,TGCGCCAGCAGCCACGGACAGCCCACAGATACGCAGTATTTT
NA,TRBJ1-4,NA,12,TRBV28,CASSLRAEKLFF,TGTGCCAGCAGTTTGAGGGCCGAAAAACTGTTTTTT
TRBD1,TRBJ1-2,few,14,TRBV12-3/TRBV12-4,CASSWGQGPYGYTF,TGTGCCAGCAGTTGGGGACAGGGTCCCTATGGCTACACCTTC
TRBD1,TRBJ1-1,many,17,TRBV7-9,CASSLEGQGSMNTEAFF,TGTGCCAGCAGCTTAGAGGGACAGGGCTCTATGAACACTGAAGCTTTCTTT
NA,TRBJ1-6,few,14,TRBV9,CASSARREGSPLHF,TGTGCCAGCAGCGCCCGACGGGAAGGATCACCCCTCCACTTT
NA,TRBJ1-2,NA,13,TRBV20-1,CSAPLSREYGYTF,TGCAGTGCCCCCTTGTCAAGGGAGTATGGCTACACCTTC
TRBD1,TRBJ1-4,many,13,TRBV29-1,CSARQGREEKLFF,TGCAGCGCCCGACAGGGACGGGAGGAAAAACTGTTTTTT